One and the same sample provided the 10 T cell receptor beta chains below, sequenced in a study of beta chain features in type 1 diabetes. Every bit of the isolated RNA underwent reverse transcription, so sequencing read expressed TCRB transcripts. This table comes from immunoSEQ multiplex PCR, and its TCRdb copy is limited to in-frame clones, with some not included. The top ten clones hold about 0.086% of a sample with 500,000 to 700,000 clones, about a sixth of them seen once. Sequencing used naive CD4+ T cells from blood. These receptor sequences come from a man aged 18 to 29 in good health.

This rearrangement joins TRBV6-5 to TRBJ1-3; tentative D call: TRBD1 (5 bases). The V end lost 5 bases, the J end lost 0 bases, and 11 bases lay between the germline ends. Germline V lookup: CDR1 MNHEY, CDR2 SVGAGI. This CDR3 comprises 15 residues. CDR3 residues: CASSTWDFSGNTIYF. The CDR3 DNA reads TGTGCCAGCAGTACCTGGGACTTCTCTGGAAACACCATATATTTT.

This clone has only a few counts. V usage is TRBV7-2 and J usage is TRBJ1-1; the D is unclear. The CDR3 is 14 amino acids. In germline, CDR1 is SGHTA, CDR2 FQGNSA. V was pared by 2 bases and J by 6 bases, with 13 bases between. CDR3 loop: CASSLSYGLAEAFF. Written as DNA, the CDR3 is TGTGCCAGCAGCTTATCGTACGGGTTGGCTGAAGCTTTCTTT.

This clone has more than one count but fewer than ten. This rearrangement joins TRBV18 to TRBJ1-2, with 8 bases lining up with TRBD1. Germline-derived CDR1 and CDR2 are KGHSH and LQKENI. This CDR3 contains 16 residues. With V trimmed by 3 bases and J by 2 bases, 8 bases remained unmatched. CDR3 sequence reads: CASSPDRAGSNYGYTF. CDR3 bases: TGTGCCAGCTCACCGGACAGGGCGGGCTCGAACTATGGCTACACCTTC.

The genes are TRBV11-3 and TRBJ2-1, with TRBD2 matching 9 bases. With V trimmed by 1 base and J by 2 bases, 6 bases remained unmatched. The V gene's germline CDR1 is SGHNT and CDR2 YENEEA. The CDR3 consists of 17 residues. CDR3 in DNA: TGTGCCAGCAGCTTAGCGGGCGGGGGGGCTGCCTACAATGAGCAGTTCTTC. Its translation is CASSLAGGGAAYNEQFF.

This sequence joins TRBV7-2 and TRBJ1-2; D may be TRBD1 (5 bases). The CDR3 consists of 15 residues. The V gene's germline CDR1 is SGHTA and CDR2 FQGNSA. V shed 1 base and J shed 2 bases, with 11 bases lying between them. The CDR3 loop is CASSLVGAANYGYTF. The CDR3 DNA reads TGTGCCAGCAGCTTAGTTGGGGCAGCAAACTATGGCTACACCTTC.

The chain joins TRBV30 to TRBJ2-2, with unresolved D. The CDR3 sequence is 14 residues long. Per the germline V gene, CDR1 is GTSNPN and CDR2 is SVGIG (reference sequence). V shed 3 bases and J shed 0 bases, with 8 bases lying between them. CDR3 region: CAWRSTSNTGELFF. The CDR3 bases are TGTGCCTGGAGATCTACCTCGAACACCGGGGAGCTGTTTTTT. Variable domain in full (rest from reference TRBV30 and TRBJ2-2): SQTIHQWPATLVQPVGSPLSLECTVEGTSNPNLYWYRQAAGRGLQLLFYSVGIGQISSEVPQNLSASRPQDRQFILSSKKLLLSDSGFYLCAWRSTSNTGELFFGEGSRLTVL.

About this clone itself: This specimen includes other DNA sequences encoding the same CDR3. The chain is built from TRBV4-3 and TRBJ2-1, with unresolved D. The CDR3 totals 13 residues. Looked up from germline, CDR1 is LGHNA and CDR2 is YSLEER. V was cut by 0 bases and J by 4 bases, with 4 bases left in between. The CDR3 DNA is TGCGCCAGCAGCCAAGAGGCGTACAATGAGCAGTTCTTC. This gives the protein CASSQEAYNEQFF.

In this sample, this clone turned up a few times. The CDR3 DNA reads TGTGCCATCAGTGAACTACAAACTAATTCACCCCTCCACTTT. Its translation is CAISELQTNSPLHF. The chain has TRBV10-3 and TRBJ1-6; D unclear. The CDR3 runs to 14 residues. With 3 bases removed from V and 6 bases from J, the gap between germline ends came to 9 bases. CDR1 and CDR2 (germline): ENHRY, SYGVKD.

V usage is TRBV13 and J usage is TRBJ1-2; no definite D call. V was trimmed by 3 bases and J by 3 bases, leaving 14 bases between them. The CDR3 extends over 15 amino acids. Germline lookup yields CDR1 PRHDT and CDR2 FYEKMQ (reference sequence). The CDR3 DNA sequence: TGTGCCAGCAGCTTCTCTAATGGGCGATACTATGGCTACACCTTC. Translated: CASSFSNGRYYGYTF.

The V gene is TRBV21-1, the J gene TRBJ2-5. TRBV21-1 has pseudogene status. This CDR3 is built from 13 residues. The CDR3 DNA sequence: TGTGCCAGCAGCATACCGGACGCGGAGACCCAGTACTTC. Translation: CASSIPDAETQYF.